This TCR beta chain was sequenced in a study of T-cell memory formation after mild COVID-19. Turning to the study itself: Across donors, TCR clusters were largely donor specific.

Remarks on this clonotype: Its antigen is still unknown.

Sample barcodes and UMIs were carried by the TCR alpha and TCR beta cDNA libraries that 5'RACE generated with constant-segment primers. TCRdb re-called the 5' RACE reads with MiXCR, one entry per CDR3 protein. The table shows about 430,000 distinct CDR3 sequences, with 24% occurring only once. The CDR3 totals 15 residues. Trimming shortened V by 3 bases and J by 2 bases, and 14 bases separated the two germline ends. Overall study findings and caveats: Contracting CD4+ clones were located mainly in CM and EM, and CD8+ clones in EMRA. Clones shrinking between day 15 and 85 showed a balanced CD4/CD8 split, and those that grew later tilted toward CD4+.

Sequencing input: PBMCs or a T cell subset sorted from them (not recorded which). The chain couples TRBV12-3 or TRBV12-4 to TRBJ2-7; D gene uncertain. This TCR was sampled from an adult woman who had mild COVID-19 (a few samples of this study predate the infection). Cell type and time point are not known. In DNA, the CDR3 is TGTGCCAGCAGTTTCTCCCGAAACCCCACCTACGAGCAGTACTTC. As protein: CASSFSRNPTYEQYF.